A selection of T cell receptor beta chains follows, all from one sample in a study of T-cell reconstitution after alpha-beta-depleted transplantation in children. Each CDR3 protein is one row after TCRdb ran MiXCR on the PCR reads. The sample comprises approximately 400,000 distinct CDR3 sequences, about a tenth of which are singletons, and 4.5% to 6% rests with the top ten. The source was PBMCs from the stem cell graft donor, collected from the stem cell graft. Receptors originate from a human donor who donated a stem cell graft to a child with acute myeloid leukemia. The CDR3 runs from the conserved cysteine through the conserved F or W. Each record gives: clone size, J gene, CDR3 length, D gene, V gene, CDR3 protein, CDR3 DNA. A D gene is named only where the DNA matches it firmly. Size is stated for part of the rows, as once, few or many counts, or as a class when the clone is expanded.

clone_size: few; j_call: TRBJ2-1; cdr3_length: 15; d_call: TRBD2; v_call: TRBV20-1; cdr3_aa: CSARHGRGRYNEQFF; cdr3_nt: TGCAGTGCTAGGCATGGGCGGGGGAGATACAATGAGCAGTTCTTC
clone_size: -; j_call: TRBJ1-5; cdr3_length: 17; d_call: -; v_call: TRBV6-5; cdr3_aa: CASSYPPDRSDNQPQHF; cdr3_nt: TGTGCCAGCAGTTACCCGCCCGACAGGTCTGACAATCAGCCCCAGCATTTT
clone_size: few; j_call: TRBJ2-1; cdr3_length: 15; d_call: TRBD2; v_call: TRBV29-1; cdr3_aa: CSVDGAGGPHNEQFF; cdr3_nt: TGCAGCGTTGACGGGGCGGGAGGGCCTCACAATGAGCAGTTCTTC
clone_size: few; j_call: TRBJ2-1; cdr3_length: 11; d_call: TRBD1; v_call: TRBV5-1; cdr3_aa: CASIQGDEQFF; cdr3_nt: TGCGCCAGCATTCAGGGGGATGAGCAGTTCTTC
clone_size: -; j_call: TRBJ1-5; cdr3_length: 15; d_call: TRBD1; v_call: TRBV19; cdr3_aa: CASSGARGLWQPQHF; cdr3_nt: TGTGCCAGTAGTGGGGCCAGGGGGCTTTGGCAGCCCCAGCATTTT
clone_size: few; j_call: TRBJ1-3; cdr3_length: 17; d_call: -; v_call: TRBV7-9; cdr3_aa: CASSPRDTAGGGNTIYF; cdr3_nt: TGTGCCAGCAGCCCACGAGACACCGCCGGAGGTGGAAACACCATATATTTT
clone_size: few; j_call: TRBJ2-1; cdr3_length: 12; d_call: -; v_call: TRBV12-5; cdr3_aa: CASGLAHNEQFF; cdr3_nt: TGTGCTAGTGGTTTGGCTCACAATGAGCAGTTCTTC
clone_size: -; j_call: TRBJ2-2; cdr3_length: 16; d_call: TRBD2; v_call: TRBV12-3/TRBV12-4; cdr3_aa: CASTLMGGISTGELFF; cdr3_nt: TGTGCCAGCACCCTAATGGGGGGGATTAGCACCGGGGAGCTGTTTTTT
clone_size: -; j_call: TRBJ1-6; cdr3_length: 13; d_call: -; v_call: TRBV15; cdr3_aa: CATSRETRAPLHF; cdr3_nt: TGTGCCACCAGCAGAGAAACCAGGGCGCCCCTCCACTTT
clone_size: few; j_call: TRBJ2-1; cdr3_length: 14; d_call: TRBD2; v_call: TRBV12-3/TRBV12-4; cdr3_aa: CASGTLAGDNEQFF; cdr3_nt: TGTGCCAGCGGTACACTAGCGGGGGACAATGAGCAGTTCTTC
clone_size: many; j_call: TRBJ2-7; cdr3_length: 12; d_call: -; v_call: TRBV4-3; cdr3_aa: CASSQMGSEQYF; cdr3_nt: TGCGCCAGCAGCCAAATGGGCAGCGAGCAGTACTTC